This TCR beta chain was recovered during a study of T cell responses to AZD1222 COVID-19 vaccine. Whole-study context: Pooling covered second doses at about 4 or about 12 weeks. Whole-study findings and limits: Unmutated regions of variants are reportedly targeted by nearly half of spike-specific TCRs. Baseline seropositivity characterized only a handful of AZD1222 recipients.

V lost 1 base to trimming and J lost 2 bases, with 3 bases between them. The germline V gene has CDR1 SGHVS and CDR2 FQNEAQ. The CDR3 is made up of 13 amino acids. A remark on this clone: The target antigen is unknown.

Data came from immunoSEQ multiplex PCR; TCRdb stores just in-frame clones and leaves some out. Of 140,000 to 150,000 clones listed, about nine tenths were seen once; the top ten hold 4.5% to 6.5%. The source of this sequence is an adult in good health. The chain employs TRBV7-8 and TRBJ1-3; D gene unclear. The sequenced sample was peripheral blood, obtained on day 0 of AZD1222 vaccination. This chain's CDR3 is CASSLGAGNTIYF. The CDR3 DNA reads TGTGCCAGCAGCTTAGGAGCTGGAAACACCATATATTTT.